Each of the 16 T cell receptor beta chains below was sequenced from the same sample in a study of blood T cell repertoires in COVID-19. Profiled with immunoSEQ multiplex PCR; TCRdb holds only in-frame clones, not every one. Among roughly 180,000 clones, roughly nine tenths were seen once, and the ten largest hold under 3%. The sample taken for sequencing was peripheral blood. These receptors all stem from a woman aged 25 to 39 with active or convalescent COVID-19.

The chain carries TRBV10-1 and TRBJ2-7, with 9 nucleotides matching TRBD2. Germline CDR1 WNHNN, CDR2 SYGVQD (reference sequence). Losses at the gene ends were 10 bases for V and 0 bases for J; bases not matched to a gene: 4. The CDR3 contains 13 residues. CDR3: CATDSGSSYEQYF. Written as DNA, the CDR3 is TGCGCCACCGATAGCGGGAGCTCCTACGAGCAGTACTTC.

V gene TRBV6-6 combines with J gene TRBJ1-2; no clear D gene. The CDR3 runs 15 residues. CDR1 MNHNY and CDR2 SVGAGI come from the germline V gene (reference sequence). With 5 bases removed from V and 5 bases from J, the gap between germline ends came to 18 bases. CDR3 residues: CASSPPGGVSYGYTF. The CDR3 DNA is TGTGCCAGCAGTCCTCCCGGCGGGGTCTCGTATGGCTACACCTTC.

On this clone itself: Other DNA sequences in this specimen translate into the identical CDR3. This chain links TRBV5-1 with TRBJ2-1; D unresolved. Per the germline V gene, CDR1 is SGHRS and CDR2 is YFSETQ. Trimming pared 4 bases from V and 5 bases from J, leaving 4 bases between. This CDR3 comprises 11 residues. The CDR3 spells CASSQNNEQFF. The CDR3 nucleotides read TGCGCCAGCAGCCAAAACAATGAGCAGTTCTTC.

This clone appeared a single time. The J gene is TRBJ1-5, the V gene TRBV14, with D possibly matching TRBD1 (5 bases). From germline, CDR1 is SGHDN and CDR2 FVKESK. Deletions cut 0 bases from V and 8 bases from J, with 14 bases between. The CDR3 sequence is 15 residues long. The CDR3 spells CASSQEGRDREPQHF. The CDR3 nucleotides read TGTGCCAGCAGCCAAGAGGGCAGGGATCGTGAGCCCCAGCATTTT.

The chain uses TRBV19 and TRBJ1-1, with D perhaps TRBD1 (6 bases). In germline, CDR1 is LNHDA, CDR2 SQIVND (reference sequence). Trimming shortened V by 7 bases and J by 2 bases, and 17 bases separated the two germline ends. This CDR3 has 15 residues. CDR3 coding DNA: TGTGCCAGTATCCAACAGGGATGGGGAAACACTGAAGCTTTCTTT. It specifies CASIQQGWGNTEAFF.

The V and J genes are TRBV19 and TRBJ1-6; tentatively, D is TRBD1 (6 bases). The CDR3 is 13 amino acids. Per germline, CDR1 LNHDA and CDR2 SQIVND (reference sequence). Trimming took off 9 bases at V and 8 bases at J, with 14 bases between the two ends. CDR3 sequence: CASRSGADSPLHF. CDR3 bases: TGTGCCAGCCGCTCAGGGGCGGATTCACCCCTCCACTTT.

The chain links TRBV5-1 to TRBJ1-6; D may be TRBD1 (5 bases). The V end was cut by 0 bases, the J end by 4 bases, with 11 bases between. Germline CDR1 reads SGHRS; CDR2 reads YFSETQ. This CDR3 has 16 amino acids. The CDR3 DNA reads TGCGCCAGCAGCTTGGGGGGCGCGAAGTATAATTCACCCCTCCACTTT. Its translation: CASSLGGAKYNSPLHF.

The chain combines TRBV12-3 or TRBV12-4 with TRBJ1-2, with a tentative D call TRBD1 (5 bases). The CDR3 is made up of 13 amino acids. With 6 bases removed from V and 4 bases from J, the gap between germline ends came to 12 bases. The CDR3 DNA is TGTGCCAGCAGGGAACGAAGGGGCTATGGCTACACCTTC. Amino acids: CASRERRGYGYTF.

The rearrangement joins TRBV29-1 to TRBJ1-1; D gene uncertain. This CDR3 region has 11 residues. CDR1 and CDR2 from the germline V gene are SQVTM and ANQGSEA. With 4 bases removed from V and 4 bases from J, the gap between germline ends came to 7 bases. The CDR3 DNA reads TGCAGCGTTGGCCCGGGCACTGAAGCTTTCTTT. It is translated as CSVGPGTEAFF.

This sequence joins TRBV27 and TRBJ1-5, with D perhaps matching TRBD1 (6 bases). V was pared by 3 bases and J by 4 bases, with 16 bases between. The CDR3 has 16 amino acids. Germline CDR1 MNHEY, CDR2 SMNVEV (reference sequence). The CDR3 DNA reads TGTGCCAGCAGTTTGATAGGGGGATCTAATAATCAGCCCCAGCATTTT. It specifies CASSLIGGSNNQPQHF.

The count of this clone is one. This chain joins TRBV11-3 and TRBJ1-1, with unresolved D. Germline CDR1 reads SGHNT; CDR2 reads YENEEA. This CDR3 has 17 residues. Trimming removed 0 bases from V and 2 bases from J, with 16 bases in between. CDR3 sequence reads: CASSLDGVGSPNTEAFF. Here the CDR3 DNA reads TGTGCCAGCAGCTTAGATGGAGTAGGCAGCCCAAACACTGAAGCTTTCTTT.

This chain joins TRBV7-2 and TRBJ1-3, with D tentatively TRBD1 (5 bases). The CDR3 contains 14 residues. Germline-derived CDR1 and CDR2 are SGHTA and FQGNSA. Trimming cost V 5 bases and J 9 bases, with 17 bases left between them. The CDR3 nucleotides read TGTGCCAGCAGCCAGAGGGACGTCGGGGGCACCATATATTTT. It specifies CASSQRDVGGTIYF.

This rearrangement joins TRBV5-8 to TRBJ1-1; weak D call: TRBD1 (5 bases). The germline V and J ends were trimmed by 3 bases and 3 bases, with 9 bases remaining between them. Germline V gene sequence: CDR1 SGHTS, CDR2 YDEGEE. CDR3 length: 13 amino acids. The CDR3 DNA sequence: TGTGCCAGCAGCTGGGGAGGGGACACTGAAGCTTTCTTT. Its protein product is CASSWGGDTEAFF.

This rearrangement joins TRBV21-1 to TRBJ2-7; TRBD2 is taken as the D call from the table, unchecked against the DNA. TRBV21-1 is tagged as a pseudogene. There are 13 residues in the CDR3. The CDR3 sequence is CASSRRSSYEQYF. CDR3 DNA: TGTGCCAGCAGCAGGAGAAGCTCCTACGAGCAGTACTTC.

This chain joins TRBV5-6 and TRBJ1-1; 8 nucleotides align to TRBD1. Looked up from germline, CDR1 is SGHDT and CDR2 is YYEEEE. The CDR3 is 13 amino acids. Unmatched junction bases numbered 2, after V lost 2 bases and J lost 5 bases. The CDR3 coding sequence is TGTGCCAGCAGCTTACAGGGGGGAACTGAAGCTTTCTTT. This sequence encodes CASSLQGGTEAFF.

This clone was found once. The chain is built from TRBV28 and TRBJ2-2; 9 bases line up with TRBD1. CDR1 is MDHEN, CDR2 SYDVKM, per germline. V was clipped by 5 bases and J by 6 bases; unmatched bases: 10. The CDR3 runs to 16 residues. This chain's CDR3 is CASSPLGTGSPGELFF. The DNA for the CDR3 is TGTGCCAGCAGTCCTCTCGGGACAGGGTCCCCCGGGGAGCTGTTTTTT.